Presented here are 4 T cell receptor beta chains from one specimen sequenced in a study of blood T cell repertoires in COVID-19. Data came from immunoSEQ multiplex PCR; TCRdb stores just in-frame clones and leaves some out. The profile shows 85,000 to 130,000 clones, 70% to 80% of them singletons. The sample consisted of peripheral blood. These receptors were collected from a human donor with acute or convalescent COVID-19. The donor label of this sample is uncertain.

This clone was seen more than once but under ten times. The chain is built from TRBV29-1 and TRBJ2-3; the match to TRBD1 covers 7 bases. This CDR3 region has 14 residues. V trimming: 6 bases; J trimming: 4 bases; junction bases outside the gene matches: 10. CDR1 and CDR2 (germline): SQVTM, ANQGSEA. DNA of the CDR3: TGCAGCGTGGGACAGAAATCTTTTGCAGATACGCAGTATTTT. It translates to CSVGQKSFADTQYF.

The V gene is TRBV6-2 or TRBV6-3, the J gene TRBJ1-1; TRBD1 might be the D (5 bases). Germline CDR1 is MNHEY and CDR2 is SVGEGT. Trimming removed 6 bases at V and 1 base at J, with 9 bases between. This CDR3 region has 13 residues. CDR3 bases: TGTGCCAGCAGCCGGGGCCAGAACACTGAAGCTTTCTTT. It encodes CASSRGQNTEAFF.

In this sample, this clone turned up many times. The rearrangement uses TRBV9 and TRBJ1-4; possible D gene TRBD1, 5 bases. Trimming removed 3 bases at V and 3 bases at J, with 9 bases between. CDR3 length equals 14 residues. Germline V gene data show CDR1 as SGDLS and CDR2 as YYNGEE. CDR3 in amino acids: CASSAGGANEKLFF. CDR3 sequence (DNA): TGTGCCAGCAGCGCGGGAGGGGCTAATGAAAAACTGTTTTTT.

This clone was counted once. J is TRBJ1-5 and V is TRBV2; tentatively, D is TRBD1 (6 bases). Trimming pared 3 bases from V and 4 bases from J, leaving 13 bases between. CDR1 SNHLY and CDR2 FYNNEI come from the germline V gene. This CDR3 contains 15 residues. CDR3 loop: CASSESGGGNQPQHF. DNA for the CDR3: TGTGCCAGCAGTGAGTCGGGGGGCGGGAATCAGCCCCAGCATTTT.